This entry lists 18 T cell receptor beta chains sequenced from one sample in a study of blood T cell repertoires in COVID-19. The protocol was immunoSEQ multiplex PCR, while the TCRdb copy is restricted to in-frame clones and leaves out a portion. The sample contains 70,000 to 95,000 clones, around 92% of which appear only once. Sequenced: peripheral blood. The receptors stem from a man aged 45-65 years with COVID-19, enrolled during active disease.

This clone was seen just once. V gene TRBV19 combines with J gene TRBJ2-3; 7 bases match TRBD2. CDR1 and CDR2 (germline): LNHDA, SQIVND (reference sequence). This CDR3 spans 15 amino acids. V was clipped by 3 bases and J by 6 bases; unmatched bases: 9. The CDR3 region is CASSIRGERWDTQYF. The CDR3 DNA reads as TGTGCCAGTAGTATTCGGGGGGAACGTTGGGATACGCAGTATTTT.

The V call is TRBV7-8, the J call TRBJ2-3; 12 bases are shared with TRBD2. The CDR3 covers 16 residues. Germline CDR1 and CDR2: SGHVS and FQNEAQ. With 2 bases clipped from V and 2 bases from J, the junction kept 2 bases outside the gene matches. The CDR3 loop is CASSLLAGGNTDTQYF. The CDR3 coding sequence is TGTGCCAGCAGCTTACTAGCGGGGGGGAACACAGATACGCAGTATTTT.

J is TRBJ2-7 and V is TRBV30; 7 bases line up with TRBD1. The V gene end was trimmed by 1 base and the J gene end by 1 base; junction bases not matched to a gene: 7. This CDR3 has 15 amino acids. Germline V gene lookup returns CDR1 GTSNPN and CDR2 SVGIG (reference sequence). The CDR3 DNA reads as TGTGCCTGGAGTGGCGGGCAGGGGGTTTCCTACGAGCAGTACTTC. Its protein is CAWSGGQGVSYEQYF.

The gene calls are TRBV7-9 and TRBJ1-1; D gene uncertain. The CDR3 has 14 amino acids. V shed 3 bases and J shed 1 base, with 9 bases lying between them. Germline-derived CDR1 and CDR2 are SEHNR and FQNEAQ (reference sequence). The CDR3 DNA reads TGTGCCAGCAGCTTTGGTCCGGGGAACACTGAAGCTTTCTTT. It translates to CASSFGPGNTEAFF.

The chain combines TRBV3-1 (or the pseudogene TRBV3-2) with TRBJ2-7, with 9 bases lining up with TRBD1. Unmatched junction bases numbered 5, after V lost 3 bases and J lost 2 bases. Germline loops: CDR1 LGHDT, CDR2 YNNKEL (reference sequence). The CDR3 runs to 15 residues. CDR3 loop: CASSQPGQGPYEQYF. The CDR3 DNA reads as TGTGCCAGCAGCCAGCCGGGACAGGGACCCTACGAGCAGTACTTC.

The chain employs TRBV19 and TRBJ2-7; TRBD1 matches at 10 bases. With V trimmed by 6 bases and J by 3 bases, 8 bases remained unmatched. The CDR3 has 15 residues. Germline CDR1 reads LNHDA; CDR2 reads SQIVND (reference sequence). The CDR3 protein is CASRMGTGDFYEQYF. CDR3 in DNA: TGTGCCAGTAGAATGGGGACAGGGGATTTCTACGAGCAGTACTTC.

V gene TRBV6-5 combines with J gene TRBJ1-4; no reliable D call. Trimming stripped 7 bases from V and 7 bases from J, with 13 bases between. The CDR3 sequence is 13 residues long. Germline loops: CDR1 MNHEY, CDR2 SVGAGI. The chain's CDR3 is CASNPLRGEKLFF. The DNA for the CDR3 is TGTGCCAGCAACCCGCTTCGAGGTGAAAAACTGTTTTTT.

This chain connects TRBV28 to TRBJ2-1; TRBD2 aligns across 12 bases. From germline, CDR1 is MDHEN and CDR2 SYDVKM. The V gene end was trimmed by 4 bases and the J gene end by 9 bases; junction bases not matched to a gene: 7. This CDR3 is 15 amino acids long. In DNA, the CDR3 is TGTGCCAGCAGTTCCCCGCTAGCGGGGGGGCGTGAGCAGTTCTTC. Translation: CASSSPLAGGREQFF.

V gene TRBV7-8 combines with J gene TRBJ1-6, with TRBD1 matching over 9 bases. This CDR3 spans 15 amino acids. Germline lookup yields CDR1 SGHVS and CDR2 FQNEAQ. V trimming: 1 base; J trimming: 10 bases; junction bases outside the gene matches: 5. The CDR3, as DNA: TGTGCCAGCAGCTTAGAACAGGGGGCATGGTCACCCCTCCACTTT. Translating gives CASSLEQGAWSPLHF.

The chain links TRBV11-2 to TRBJ2-5, with D possibly TRBD1 on 5 matching bases. Germline CDR1 and CDR2: SGHAT and FQNNGV. The CDR3 length is 15 residues. V lost 5 bases to trimming and J lost 2 bases, with 15 bases between them. CDR3 region: CASSLKGHPQETQYF. The CDR3 nucleotides read TGTGCCAGCAGCCTCAAGGGGCACCCTCAAGAGACCCAGTACTTC.

The chain links TRBV7-8 to TRBJ2-3; maybe TRBD1 (5 bases). CDR1 is SGHVS and CDR2 is FQNEAQ in the germline V gene. Deletions cut 3 bases from V and 4 bases from J, with 8 bases between. The CDR3 has 13 amino acids. The CDR3 DNA reads TGTGCCAGCAGCTTCCAGGGCGCAGATACGCAGTATTTT. Translated: CASSFQGADTQYF. The complete variable domain, with remaining parts taken from reference TRBV7-8 and TRBJ2-3, reads GAGVSQSPRYKVAKRGQDVALRCDPISGHVSLFWYQQALGQGPEFLTYFQNEAQLDKSGLPSDRFFAERPEGSVSTLKIQRTQQEDSAVYLCASSFQGADTQYFGPGTRLTVL.

V usage is TRBV5-1 and J usage is TRBJ2-7; 7 bases align to TRBD1. The CDR3 runs 16 residues. J lost 3 bases, V lost 4 bases, and 13 bases had no gene match. Per the germline V gene, CDR1 is SGHRS and CDR2 is YFSETQ. CDR3: CASSPQGDSLIYEQYF. In DNA form, the CDR3 reads TGCGCCAGCAGCCCACAAGGGGACAGCTTAATCTACGAGCAGTACTTC.

The chain carries TRBV19 and TRBJ1-2; a weak D match, TRBD1 (5 bases). Per germline, CDR1 LNHDA and CDR2 SQIVND (reference sequence). Trimming shortened V by 4 bases and J by 3 bases, and 9 bases separated the two germline ends. The CDR3 is 13 residues long. CDR3 DNA: TGTGCCAGTAGTAAGGCCAGGGACTATGGCTACACCTTC. Its protein product is CASSKARDYGYTF.

The sample holds one count of this clone. The chain carries TRBV10-3 and TRBJ2-3; a weak D match, TRBD1 (6 bases). The CDR3 sequence is 16 residues long. The ends were cut back, 0 bases at V and 6 bases at J, with 16 bases in the middle. Germline values: CDR1 ENHRY, CDR2 SYGVKD. The CDR3 bases are TGTGCCATCAGTGAGTCGACGTTTGGGGGCGGTGATACGCAGTATTTT. This codes for CAISESTFGGGDTQYF.

This chain uses TRBV7-2 with TRBJ2-5; no reliable D call. In germline, CDR1 is SGHTA, CDR2 FQGNSA. The V and J ends lost 1 base and 5 bases respectively, with 14 bases between them. This CDR3 has 15 amino acids. In DNA, the CDR3 is TGTGCCAGCAGCTTAGTTCTTAACTCCTGGGAGACCCAGTACTTC. It encodes CASSLVLNSWETQYF.

This clone was seen a handful of times. The chain uses TRBV5-1 and TRBJ1-4; TRBD1 aligns across 7 bases. The V and J ends lost 6 bases and 0 bases, in that order; junction bases with no gene match: 8. Germline loops: CDR1 SGHRS, CDR2 YFSETQ. The CDR3 contains 16 residues. The CDR3 sequence is CASTVKGAATNEKLFF. For the CDR3, the DNA is TGCGCCAGCACAGTCAAGGGGGCAGCAACTAATGAAAAACTGTTTTTT.

This chain connects TRBV10-3 to TRBJ1-2; TRBD1 matches at 7 bases. V lost 7 bases to trimming and J lost 4 bases; unmatched junction nucleotides: 9. The germline CDR1 and CDR2 sequences are ENHRY and SYGVKD. The CDR3 spans 14 residues. Written as DNA, the CDR3 is TGTGCCATCACCAAAGGGACAGAATCCTATGGCTACACCTTC. Translation gives CAITKGTESYGYTF.

The chain carries TRBV28 and TRBJ1-5; D is perhaps TRBD1 (5 bases). Between the trimmed V and J ends, which lost 6 bases and 7 bases, there was a span of 13 bases. Germline CDR1 is MDHEN and CDR2 is SYDVKM. CDR3 size: 13 residues. CDR3 DNA sequence: TGTGCCAGCAGGGGGACTTTTACCCAGCCCCAGCATTTT. Translating gives CASRGTFTQPQHF.